The clone carrying this TCR beta chain was counted many times. Its cognate antigen is unknown. This specimen comes from a study of blood T cells in healthy people across ages. The study, taken as a whole, reports: TCR beta diversity per million T cells fell roughly linearly with age.

This CDR3 is 14 amino acids long. The authors ran a second PCR of 7 to 11 cycles using a sample-barcoded 5' primer and a J-beta primer mix. TCRdb ran MiXCR on the 5' RACE reads and lists one entry per CDR3 protein. The profile shows roughly 800,000 distinct CDR3 sequences, roughly 25% of them singletons. In addition, the sample was reused for a study of T cells of mothers and their children. From that report: Thymic selection shapes TCR recombination output in related pairs, and it does so similarly in unrelated pairs.

Sequenced material: blood. The chain combines TRBV12-3 or TRBV12-4 with TRBJ2-5; 7 positions agree with TRBD1. The J call may be incorrect, as the DNA end agrees better with TRBJ2-7. This receptor was obtained from a boy aged 5-17 years in good health. CDR3 protein: CASSPPGQPYEQYF. For the CDR3, the DNA is TGTGCCAGCAGTCCACCGGGACAGCCCTACGAGCAGTACTTC.